A single sample is the source of the 17 T cell receptor beta chains below, sequenced in a study of CD8 T cells in Susac syndrome. When the RNA was reverse transcribed, random hexamers were used with an input of roughly 0.45 to 1 ug. A single record per CDR3 protein comes from TCRdb applying MiXCR to the immunoSEQ multiplex PCR reads. The sample records around 81,000 distinct CDR3 sequences, 90% to 95% being singletons. Sequenced sample: CD8+ T cells from PBMCs. All receptors derive from a human donor with Susac syndrome.

This clonotype has only one observation. V gene TRBV12-3 or TRBV12-4 combines with J gene TRBJ2-1; the match to TRBD1 covers 9 bases. After removal of 5 bases from V and 4 bases from J, the junction contained 3 bases not matched to a gene. The CDR3 is 14 residues long. The CDR3 coding sequence is TGTGCCAGCAGTCCGGACAGGGGATACAATGAGCAGTTCTTC. As protein: CASSPDRGYNEQFF.

V gene TRBV30 combines with J gene TRBJ2-6; D is unresolved. The V end lost 6 bases, the J end lost 4 bases, and 13 bases lay between the germline ends. Germline V gene sequence: CDR1 GTSNPN, CDR2 SVGIG (reference sequence). This CDR3 spans 14 amino acids. CDR3 region: CACAPGRGANVLTF. The CDR3 bases are TGTGCCTGTGCGCCCGGTCGAGGGGCCAACGTCCTGACTTTC.

This CDR3 reads CASSKRNVRRPGANVLTF. CDR3 sequence (DNA): TGTGCCAGCAGTAAACGCAACGTACGGCGACCTGGGGCCAACGTCCTGACTTTC. The chain is built from TRBV21-1 and TRBJ2-6. TRBV21-1 is assigned pseudogene status. CDR3 size: 18 residues.

J is TRBJ2-7 and V is TRBV5-6; 9 nucleotides align to TRBD1. The junction had 3 bases not matched to a gene; V was cut back by 5 bases and J by 3 bases. This CDR3 contains 13 residues. CDR1 and CDR2 from the germline V gene are SGHDT and YYEEEE. The CDR3 bases are TGTGCCAGCAGGGACAGGGGAGGCTACGAGCAGTACTTC. Translated, it gives CASRDRGGYEQYF.

The gene calls are TRBV29-1 and TRBJ1-1; D gene ambiguous. Germline assignment: CDR1 SQVTM and CDR2 ANQGSEA. The ends were cut back, 5 bases at V and 3 bases at J, with 16 bases in the middle. The CDR3 covers 14 residues. CDR3 DNA: TGCAGCGTTCCGAACGAGGGTTTGTACACTGAAGCTTTCTTT. Amino acid sequence: CSVPNEGLYTEAFF.

The chain joins TRBV9 to TRBJ2-3; the match to TRBD2 covers 7 bases. Germline CDR1 is SGDLS and CDR2 is YYNGEE. The CDR3 has 15 residues. The J segment lost 3 bases and the V segment lost 0 bases, leaving 4 bases of the junction unmatched. The DNA of the CDR3 is TGTGCCAGCAGCGTAGAAGGGCGGGAGACAGATACGCAGTATTTT. It is translated as CASSVEGRETDTQYF.

CDR3 in DNA: TGTGCCAGCAGCTCGGAGGGGCATACTGAAGCTTTCTTT. Protein: CASSSEGHTEAFF. V usage is TRBV5-4 and J usage is TRBJ1-1; weak D call: TRBD1 (5 bases). CDR1 and CDR2 from the germline V gene are SGHNT and YYREEE (reference sequence). The CDR3 has 13 residues. V gave up 3 bases and J gave up 5 bases, with 11 bases separating them.

J is TRBJ1-6 and V is TRBV7-8; D call uncertain. The CDR3 runs 12 residues. V was pared by 4 bases and J by 11 bases, with 9 bases between. Germline assignment: CDR1 SGHVS and CDR2 FQNEAQ. CDR3 nucleotide sequence: TGTGCCAGCAGCTCCCAAGGGCCACCCCTCCACTTT. Translation: CASSSQGPPLHF. The full variable domain, its missing parts supplied by reference TRBV7-8 and TRBJ1-6, is GAGVSQSPRYKVAKRGQDVALRCDPISGHVSLFWYQQALGQGPEFLTYFQNEAQLDKSGLPSDRFFAERPEGSVSTLKIQRTQQEDSAVYLCASSSQGPPLHFGNGTRLTVT.

This sequence joins TRBV5-1 and TRBJ2-7; D possibly corresponds to TRBD2 (6 bases). This CDR3 contains 11 residues. Trimming removed 8 bases at V and 6 bases at J, with 12 bases between. CDR1 and CDR2 from the germline V gene are SGHRS and YFSETQ. The CDR3 nucleotides read TGCGCCAGTACCGGCGGGGCCGAGCAGTACTTC. Translating it yields CASTGGAEQYF.

This clonotype was picked up one time. This chain connects TRBV9 to TRBJ2-6, with a weak D call TRBD2 (5 bases). Trimming shortened V by 4 bases and J by 4 bases, and 18 bases separated the two germline ends. This CDR3 has 17 amino acids. The germline V gene encodes CDR1 SGDLS and CDR2 YYNGEE. CDR3 residues: CASSPEGDTSGANVLTF. DNA of the CDR3: TGTGCCAGCAGCCCCGAGGGAGATACTTCCGGGGCCAACGTCCTGACTTTC. The variable domain in full, with the rest retrieved from reference TRBV9 and TRBJ2-6, is DSGVTQTPKHLITATGQRVTLRCSPRSGDLSVYWYQQSLDQGLQFLIQYYNGEERAKGNILERFSAQQFPDLHSELNLSSLELGDSALYFCASSPEGDTSGANVLTFGAGSRLTVL.

The chain couples TRBV6-2 or TRBV6-3 to TRBJ1-5; D is possibly TRBD1 (6 bases). Germline-derived CDR1 and CDR2 are MNHEY and SVGEGT. Trimming cost V 9 bases and J 2 bases, with 17 bases left between them. CDR3 length: 15 amino acids. This CDR3 is CASTPWGQRNQPQHF. The CDR3 DNA is TGTGCCAGTACTCCTTGGGGACAACGCAATCAGCCCCAGCATTTT.

This clonotype occurred once. The gene calls are TRBV24-1 and TRBJ2-2; D uncertain. V lost 0 bases and J lost 5, with 9 bases in between. From germline, CDR1 is KGHDR and CDR2 SFDVKD. The CDR3 contains 15 residues. In nucleotides, the CDR3 is TGTGCCACCAGTGATTTGGGTTCGAGGACCGGGGAGCTGTTTTTT. Its translation is CATSDLGSRTGELFF.

This rearrangement joins TRBV7-9 to TRBJ2-7; maybe TRBD2 (6 bases). The CDR3 is made up of 15 amino acids. V was pared by 5 bases and J by 7 bases, with 21 bases between. Germline V gene lookup returns CDR1 SEHNR and CDR2 FQNEAQ (reference sequence). CDR3 DNA sequence: TGTGCCAGCAGCGCCCCGACTAGTGCCCCTGGTGAGCAGTACTTC. Protein: CASSAPTSAPGEQYF.

The chain recombines TRBV13 with TRBJ2-5; 7 nucleotides match TRBD1. Per germline, CDR1 PRHDT and CDR2 FYEKMQ (reference sequence). The V gene end was trimmed by 3 bases and the J gene end by 2 bases; junction bases not matched to a gene: 12. CDR3 size: 17 residues. CDR3 sequence reads: CASSLSSQGKAQETQYF. The CDR3 DNA sequence: TGTGCCAGCAGCTTGTCATCACAGGGGAAAGCTCAAGAGACCCAGTACTTC.

The J gene is TRBJ1-1, the V gene TRBV15; D possibly corresponds to TRBD1 (6 bases). V was trimmed by 0 bases and J by 1 base, leaving 15 bases between them. This CDR3 region has 17 residues. Germline CDR1 LNHNV, CDR2 YYDKDF (reference sequence). CDR3 loop: CATSRDLMGQRNTEAFF. Here the CDR3 DNA reads TGTGCCACCAGCAGAGATCTTATGGGACAAAGGAACACTGAAGCTTTCTTT.

The chain recombines TRBV2 with TRBJ1-1; D is uncertain. The ends were cut back, 11 bases at V and 1 base at J, with 14 bases in the middle. Looked up from germline, CDR1 is SNHLY and CDR2 is FYNNEI. The CDR3 consists of 13 residues. CDR3: CAGRVSENTEAFF. The DNA for the CDR3 is TGTGCCGGCCGCGTCTCAGAGAACACTGAAGCTTTCTTT.

The chain carries TRBV29-1 and TRBJ2-7, with D unclear. CDR3 length: 12 amino acids. Germline assignment: CDR1 SQVTM and CDR2 ANQGSEA. The germline V and J ends were trimmed by 0 bases and 4 bases, with 7 bases remaining between them. This CDR3 is CSVEDQDYEQYF. The CDR3 nucleotides read TGCAGCGTTGAAGATCAGGATTACGAGCAGTACTTC.